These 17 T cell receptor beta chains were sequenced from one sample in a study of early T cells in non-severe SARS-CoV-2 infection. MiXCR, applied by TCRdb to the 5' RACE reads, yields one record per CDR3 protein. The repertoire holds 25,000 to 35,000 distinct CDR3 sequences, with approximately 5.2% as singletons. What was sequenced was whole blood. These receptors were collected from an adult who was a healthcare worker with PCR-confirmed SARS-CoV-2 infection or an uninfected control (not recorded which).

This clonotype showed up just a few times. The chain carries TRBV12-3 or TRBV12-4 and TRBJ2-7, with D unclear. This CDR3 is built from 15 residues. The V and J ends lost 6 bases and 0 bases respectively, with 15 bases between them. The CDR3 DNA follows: TGTGCCAGCAGGGATCCCAAAGCGAGCTCCTACGAGCAGTACTTC. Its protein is CASRDPKASSYEQYF.

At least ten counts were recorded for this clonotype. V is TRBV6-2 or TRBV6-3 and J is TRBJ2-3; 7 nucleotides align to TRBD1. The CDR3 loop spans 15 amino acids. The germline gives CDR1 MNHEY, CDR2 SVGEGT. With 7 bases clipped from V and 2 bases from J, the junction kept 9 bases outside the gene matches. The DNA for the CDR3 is TGTGCCAGCACCCCGAGGGGGCGGGCCACAGATACGCAGTATTTT. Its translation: CASTPRGRATDTQYF.

CDR3 bases: TGTGCCGTCCAGGGGGGGTCCCCCTACGAGCAGTACTTC. Residues: CAVQGGSPYEQYF. The gene calls are TRBV28 and TRBJ2-7; D tentatively reads TRBD1 or TRBD2 (7 bases each). The CDR3 is 13 residues long. Germline V gene data show CDR1 as MDHEN and CDR2 as SYDVKM. V lost 11 bases to trimming and J lost 2 bases, with 16 bases between them.

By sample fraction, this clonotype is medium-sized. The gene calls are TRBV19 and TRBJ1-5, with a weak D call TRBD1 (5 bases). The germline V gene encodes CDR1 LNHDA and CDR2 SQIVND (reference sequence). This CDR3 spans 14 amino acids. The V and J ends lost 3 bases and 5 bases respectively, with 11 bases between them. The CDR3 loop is CASSIQGSYQPQHF. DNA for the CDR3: TGTGCCAGTAGTATTCAGGGATCTTATCAGCCCCAGCATTTT.

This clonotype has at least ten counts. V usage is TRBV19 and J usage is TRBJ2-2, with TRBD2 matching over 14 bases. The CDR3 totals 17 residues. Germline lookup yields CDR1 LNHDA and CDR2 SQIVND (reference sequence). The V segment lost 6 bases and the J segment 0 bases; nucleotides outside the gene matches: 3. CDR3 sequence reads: CASRRTSGRTNTGELFF. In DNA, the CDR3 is TGTGCCAGTAGACGGACTAGCGGGAGGACGAACACCGGGGAGCTGTTTTTT.

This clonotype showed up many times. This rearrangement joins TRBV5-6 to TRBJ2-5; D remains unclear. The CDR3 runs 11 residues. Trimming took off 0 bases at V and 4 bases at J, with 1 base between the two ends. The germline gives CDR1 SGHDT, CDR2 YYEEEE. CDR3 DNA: TGTGCCAGCAGCTTGGTAGAGACCCAGTACTTC. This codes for CASSLVETQYF.

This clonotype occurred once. The CDR3 region is CASSFLAGAETQYF. The CDR3 DNA reads as TGTGCCAGCAGCTTTTTGGCGGGAGCGGAGACCCAGTACTTC. The chain links TRBV7-6 to TRBJ2-5, with TRBD2 identical over 7 bases. Germline CDR1 SGHVS, CDR2 FNYEAQ. The V gene end was trimmed by 3 bases and the J gene end by 5 bases; junction bases not matched to a gene: 6. This CDR3 contains 14 residues. Full variable domain (remainder filled in from reference TRBV7-6 and TRBJ2-5): GAGVSQSPRYKVTKRGQDVALRCDPISGHVSLYWYRQALGQGPEFLTYFNYEAQQDKSGLPNDRFSAERPEGSISTLTIQRTEQRDSAMYRCASSFLAGAETQYFGPGTRLLVL.

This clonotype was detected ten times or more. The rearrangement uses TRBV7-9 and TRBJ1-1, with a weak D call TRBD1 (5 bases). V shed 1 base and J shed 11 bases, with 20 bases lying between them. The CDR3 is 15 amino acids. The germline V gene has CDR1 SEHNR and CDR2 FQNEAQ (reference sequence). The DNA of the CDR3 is TGTGCCAGCAGCTTAGAGTTGTCCCTAAAACAGGAGGCTTTCTTT. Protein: CASSLELSLKQEAFF.

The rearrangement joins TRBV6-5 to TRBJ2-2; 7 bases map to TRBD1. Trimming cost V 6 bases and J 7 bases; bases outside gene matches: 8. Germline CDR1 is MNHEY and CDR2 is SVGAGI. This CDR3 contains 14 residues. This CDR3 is CASSRDSLIGELFF. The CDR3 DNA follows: TGTGCCAGCAGCCGGGACAGTCTTATCGGGGAGCTGTTTTTT.

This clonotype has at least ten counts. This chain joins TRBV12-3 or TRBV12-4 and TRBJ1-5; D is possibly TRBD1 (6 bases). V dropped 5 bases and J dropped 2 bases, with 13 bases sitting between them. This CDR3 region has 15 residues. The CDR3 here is CASSPNRAGNQPQHF. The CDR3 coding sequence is TGTGCCAGCAGTCCTAACAGGGCTGGCAATCAGCCCCAGCATTTT.

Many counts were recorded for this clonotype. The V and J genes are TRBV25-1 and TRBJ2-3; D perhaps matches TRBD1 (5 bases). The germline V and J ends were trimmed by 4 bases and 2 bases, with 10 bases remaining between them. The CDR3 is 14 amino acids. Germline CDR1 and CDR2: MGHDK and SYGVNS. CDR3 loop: CASSVPGFTDTQYF. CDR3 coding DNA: TGTGCCAGCAGTGTCCCAGGGTTCACAGATACGCAGTATTTT.

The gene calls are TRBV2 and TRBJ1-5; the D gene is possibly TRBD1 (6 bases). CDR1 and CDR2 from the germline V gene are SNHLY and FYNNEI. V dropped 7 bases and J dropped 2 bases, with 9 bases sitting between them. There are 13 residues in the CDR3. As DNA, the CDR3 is TGTGCCAGCACGAGACAGGGCAATCAGCCCCAGCATTTT. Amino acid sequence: CASTRQGNQPQHF.

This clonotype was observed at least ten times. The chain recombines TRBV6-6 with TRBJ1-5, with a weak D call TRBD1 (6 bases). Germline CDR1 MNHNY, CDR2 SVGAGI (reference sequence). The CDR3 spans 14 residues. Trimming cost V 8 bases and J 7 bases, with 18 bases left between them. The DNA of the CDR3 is TGTGCCAGCTCCCGGGACCCTAGGGGGCAGCCCCAGCATTTT. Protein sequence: CASSRDPRGQPQHF.

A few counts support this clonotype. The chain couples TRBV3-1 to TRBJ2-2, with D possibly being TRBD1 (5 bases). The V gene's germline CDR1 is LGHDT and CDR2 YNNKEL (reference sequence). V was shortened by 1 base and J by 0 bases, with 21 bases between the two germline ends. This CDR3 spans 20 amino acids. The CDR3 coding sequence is TGTGCCAGCAGCCAAGTTTTATGGGCAGGAAGGGGCGCGAACACCGGGGAGCTGTTTTTT. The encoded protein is CASSQVLWAGRGANTGELFF.

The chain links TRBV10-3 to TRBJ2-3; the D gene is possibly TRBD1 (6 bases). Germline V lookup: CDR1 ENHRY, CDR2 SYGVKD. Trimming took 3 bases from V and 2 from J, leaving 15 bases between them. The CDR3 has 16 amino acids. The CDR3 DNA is TGTGCCATCAGTGACCCCCGGGACACAAACACAGATACGCAGTATTTT. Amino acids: CAISDPRDTNTDTQYF.

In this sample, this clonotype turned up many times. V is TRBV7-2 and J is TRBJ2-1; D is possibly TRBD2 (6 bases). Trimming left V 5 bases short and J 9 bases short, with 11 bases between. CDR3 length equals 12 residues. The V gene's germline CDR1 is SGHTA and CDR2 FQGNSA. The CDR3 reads CASSPPSVEQFF. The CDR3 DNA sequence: TGTGCCAGCAGCCCCCCTAGCGTTGAGCAGTTCTTC.

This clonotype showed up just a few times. CDR3 bases: TGTGCCAGCAGTTACTTGTCAGGGGGAGATGGCTACACCTTC. Encoded protein: CASSYLSGGDGYTF. V gene TRBV6-5 combines with J gene TRBJ1-2, with 7 bases that match TRBD1. J lost 6 bases, V lost 1 base, and 5 bases had no gene match. The CDR3 contains 14 residues. CDR1 is MNHEY, CDR2 SVGAGI, per germline.